The rows below give T cell receptor beta chains drawn from one sample of a study of OX40 agonist ivuxolimab in advanced cancers. The method was immunoSEQ multiplex PCR; TCRdb's version includes in-frame clones alone and lacks a portion of them. This sample yields about 87,000 clones, of which about 83% are seen a single time; about 1.5% belongs to the top ten. The sequencing used CD4+ or CD8+ T cells sorted from blood, collected in a trial of the OX40 agonist ivuxolimab. The receptors shown here come from an adult with an advanced solid tumor such as melanoma, head and neck, liver or kidney cancer. Each CDR3 is given with its conserved first and last residue. D genes are given only for firm matches. Size tells how often a clone was seen (once, few, many) or the class of an expanded clone, and some rows leave it out.

J gene | clone size | V gene | D gene | CDR3 protein | CDR3 DNA
TRBJ2-5 | once | TRBV30 | TRBD2 | CAWSILAGAEQETQYF | TGTGCCTGGAGTATACTAGCGGGGGCCGAACAAGAGACCCAGTACTTC
TRBJ2-4 | NA | TRBV7-6 | TRBD1 | CASSLGTGGAKNIQYF | TGTGCCAGCAGCTTAGGGACAGGGGGGGCCAAAAACATTCAGTACTTC
TRBJ2-5 | NA | TRBV5-1 | NA | CASSSPGPGQETQYF | TGCGCCAGCAGCAGTCCCGGACCGGGACAAGAGACCCAGTACTTC
TRBJ2-4 | NA | TRBV2 | TRBD1 | CASRARTGGSQNIQYF | TGTGCCAGCAGGGCCCGGACAGGGGGTAGCCAAAACATTCAGTACTTC
TRBJ2-5 | NA | TRBV11-2 | TRBD2 | CASSPSVGGAEETQYF | TGTGCCAGCAGCCCTTCAGTCGGGGGGGCAGAGGAGACCCAGTACTTC
TRBJ2-2 | NA | TRBV30 | NA | CAWSPTQVTGELFF | TGTGCCTGGAGTCCAACTCAGGTCACCGGGGAGCTGTTTTTT
TRBJ1-2 | NA | TRBV28 | TRBD1 | CASSEQGAARANYGYTF | TGTGCCAGCAGCGAACAGGGGGCCGCCCGAGCTAACTATGGCTACACCTTC
TRBJ1-1 | NA | TRBV5-1 | NA | CASSFAGADTEAFF | TGCGCCAGCAGCTTCGCAGGTGCTGACACTGAAGCTTTCTTT
TRBJ1-3 | NA | TRBV4-1 | TRBD1 | CASSQSTGAGNTIYF | TGCGCCAGCAGCCAATCTACAGGGGCTGGAAACACCATATATTTT
TRBJ1-2 | NA | TRBV20-1 | NA | CSAGTAYGYTF | TGCAGTGCCGGGACGGCATATGGCTACACCTTC
TRBJ2-5 | once | TRBV6-1 | TRBD2 | CASSGQTSGGAETQYF | TGTGCCAGCAGTGGGCAGACTAGCGGGGGGGCCGAGACCCAGTACTTC
TRBJ2-7 | NA | TRBV18 | TRBD1 | CASSPGTGDPYEQYF | TGTGCCAGCTCTCCAGGGACAGGGGACCCCTACGAGCAGTACTTC